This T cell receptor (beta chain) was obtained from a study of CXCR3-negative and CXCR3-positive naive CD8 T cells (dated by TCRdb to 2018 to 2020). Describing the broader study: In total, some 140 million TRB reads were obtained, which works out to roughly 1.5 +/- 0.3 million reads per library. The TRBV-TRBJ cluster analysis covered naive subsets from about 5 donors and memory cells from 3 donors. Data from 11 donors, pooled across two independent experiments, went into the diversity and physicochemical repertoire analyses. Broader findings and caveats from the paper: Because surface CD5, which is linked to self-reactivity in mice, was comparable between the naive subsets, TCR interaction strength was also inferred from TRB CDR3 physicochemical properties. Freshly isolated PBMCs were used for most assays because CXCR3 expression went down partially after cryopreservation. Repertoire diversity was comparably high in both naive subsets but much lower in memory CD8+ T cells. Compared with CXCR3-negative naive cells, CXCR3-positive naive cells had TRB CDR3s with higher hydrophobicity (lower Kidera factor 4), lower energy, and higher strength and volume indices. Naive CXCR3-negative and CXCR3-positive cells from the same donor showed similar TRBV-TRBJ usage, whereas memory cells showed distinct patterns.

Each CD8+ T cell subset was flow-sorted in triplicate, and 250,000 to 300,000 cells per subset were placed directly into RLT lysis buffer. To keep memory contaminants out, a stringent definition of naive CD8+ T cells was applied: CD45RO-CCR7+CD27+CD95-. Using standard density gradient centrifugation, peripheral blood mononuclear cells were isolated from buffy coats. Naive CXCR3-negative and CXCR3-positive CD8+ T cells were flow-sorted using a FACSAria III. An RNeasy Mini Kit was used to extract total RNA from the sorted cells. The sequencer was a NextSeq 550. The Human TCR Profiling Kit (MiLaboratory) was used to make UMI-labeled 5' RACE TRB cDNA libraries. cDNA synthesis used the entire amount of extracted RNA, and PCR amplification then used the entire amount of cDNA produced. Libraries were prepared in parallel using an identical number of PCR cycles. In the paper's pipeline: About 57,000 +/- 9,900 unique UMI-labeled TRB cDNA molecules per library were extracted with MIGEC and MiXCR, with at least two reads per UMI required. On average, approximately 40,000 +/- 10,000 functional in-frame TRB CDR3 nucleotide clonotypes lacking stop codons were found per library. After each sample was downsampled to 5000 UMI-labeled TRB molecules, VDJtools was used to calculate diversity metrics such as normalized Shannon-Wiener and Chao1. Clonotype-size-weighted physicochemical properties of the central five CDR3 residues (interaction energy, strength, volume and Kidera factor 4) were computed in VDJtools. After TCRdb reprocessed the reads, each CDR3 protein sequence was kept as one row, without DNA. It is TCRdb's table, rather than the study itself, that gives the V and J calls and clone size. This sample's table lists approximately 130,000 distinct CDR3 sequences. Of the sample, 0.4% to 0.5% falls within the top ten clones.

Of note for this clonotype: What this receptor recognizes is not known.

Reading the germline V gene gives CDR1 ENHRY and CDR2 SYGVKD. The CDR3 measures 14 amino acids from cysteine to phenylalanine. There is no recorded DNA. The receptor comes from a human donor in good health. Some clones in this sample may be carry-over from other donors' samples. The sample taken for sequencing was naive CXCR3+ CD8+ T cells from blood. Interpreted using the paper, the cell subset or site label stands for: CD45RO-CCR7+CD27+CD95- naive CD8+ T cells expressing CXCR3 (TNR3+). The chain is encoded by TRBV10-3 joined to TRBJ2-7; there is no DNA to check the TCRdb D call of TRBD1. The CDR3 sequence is CAISRAGDSDEQYF.